This T cell receptor beta chain was sequenced during a study of glioma-infiltrating T cells after dendritic cell vaccination. Background on the study: Dendritic cells derived from monocytes and pulsed with autologous tumor lysate formed the vaccine.

Time point here: after dendritic cell vaccination, including at tumor progression/relapse. Primers: 60 V beta forward and 13 J beta reverse. Clones were read by immunoSEQ multiplex PCR, and TCRdb kept only the in-frame ones, dropping some. The top ten clones hold approximately 5.5% of a sample with around 92,000 clones, approximately 80% of them seen once. Germline V lookup: CDR1 SGHAT, CDR2 FQNNGV. The CDR3 spans 15 residues. Trimming stripped 2 bases from V and 3 bases from J, with 14 bases between. The TCR comes from a human donor with glioblastoma. This rearrangement joins TRBV11-2 to TRBJ2-7, with a tentative D call TRBD1 (5 bases). Sample: blood, taken after dendritic cell vaccination. The CDR3 is CASSLSGMDVYEQYF. The DNA for the CDR3 is TGTGCCAGCAGCTTATCAGGGATGGATGTCTACGAGCAGTACTTC. Together with reference TRBV11-2 and TRBJ2-7, the CDR3 gives the full variable domain: EAGVAQSPRYKIIEKRQSVAFWCNPISGHATLYWYQQILGQGPKLLIQFQNNGVVDDSQLPKDRFSAERLKGVDSTLKIQPAKLEDSAVYLCASSLSGMDVYEQYFGPGTRLTVT.